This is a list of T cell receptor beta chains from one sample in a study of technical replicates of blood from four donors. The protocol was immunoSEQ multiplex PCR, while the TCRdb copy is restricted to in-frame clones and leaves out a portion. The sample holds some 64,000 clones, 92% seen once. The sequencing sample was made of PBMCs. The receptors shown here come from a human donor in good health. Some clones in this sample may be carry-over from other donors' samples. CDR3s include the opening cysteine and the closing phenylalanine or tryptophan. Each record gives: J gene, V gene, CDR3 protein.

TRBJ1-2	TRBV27	CASRETGGSVYGYTF
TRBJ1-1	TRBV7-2	CASSLTGDTEAFF
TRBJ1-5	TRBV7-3	CASSLNGGRDQPQHF
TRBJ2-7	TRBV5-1	CASSFPGAYEQYF
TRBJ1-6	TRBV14	CASSQGQGANSPLHF
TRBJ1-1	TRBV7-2	CASSLVGTGSTEAFF
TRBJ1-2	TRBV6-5	CASSSSAGPGYTF
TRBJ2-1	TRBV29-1	CSATPRSADSYNEQFF
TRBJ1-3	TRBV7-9	CASSSLGRGRTGNTIYF
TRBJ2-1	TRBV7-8	CASSAIGPTSGGYLGGNEQFF
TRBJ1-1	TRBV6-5	CASSYSPQKNTEAFF
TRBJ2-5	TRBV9	CASSQGAGDETQYF
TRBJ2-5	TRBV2	CASSLQGKETQYF
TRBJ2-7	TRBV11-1	CASSYGQTYEQYF
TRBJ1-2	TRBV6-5	CASKSDSHNYGYTF
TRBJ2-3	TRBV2	CASNGGDTDTQYF
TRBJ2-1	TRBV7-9	CASRTSSSYNEQFF
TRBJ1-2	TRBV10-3	CAISEQGNYGYTF
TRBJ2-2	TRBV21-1	CASSKVASGRYTGELFF
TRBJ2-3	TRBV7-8	CASSLGQSRTDTQYF
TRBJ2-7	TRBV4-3	CASSHLVGRSYEQYF
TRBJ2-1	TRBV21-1	CASSLDRDRCSREQFF
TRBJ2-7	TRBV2	CASTLRDRTYEQYF
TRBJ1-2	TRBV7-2	CASSPHKGAANGYTF
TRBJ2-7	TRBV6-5	CASRPSGGSSYEQYF
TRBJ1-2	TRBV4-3	CASSSRGGGRDYGYTF
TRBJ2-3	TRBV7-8	CASASGQGRVDTQYF
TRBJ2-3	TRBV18	CASSPGDSDLTDTQYF
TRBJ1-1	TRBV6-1	CASSGTRGSRVNTEAFF
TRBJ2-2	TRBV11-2	CASSLRRDPNTGELFF
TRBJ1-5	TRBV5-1	CASSSDRGSQPQHF
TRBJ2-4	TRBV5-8	CASSLLAGGLVIQYF
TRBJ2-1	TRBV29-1	CSVISGSRNEQFF
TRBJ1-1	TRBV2	CASKLGAGTEAFF
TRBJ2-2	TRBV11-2	CASSLDQGLTGELFF
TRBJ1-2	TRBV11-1	CASSLFEGGGYGYTF
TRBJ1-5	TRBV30	CAWSVTGYSNQPQHF
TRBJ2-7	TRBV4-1	CASSPTGLSYEQYF
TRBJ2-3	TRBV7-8	CASSLNIQGAGTDTQYF
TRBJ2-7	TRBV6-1	CASSPPTGTYEQYF
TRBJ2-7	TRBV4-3	CASSQELAVPHEQYF
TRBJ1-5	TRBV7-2	CASRGQGVDQPQHF
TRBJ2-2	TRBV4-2	CASSYGSGSNTGELFF
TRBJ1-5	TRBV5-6	CASSGGTGGGDQPQHF
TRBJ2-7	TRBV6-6	CASRGGDSGSYEQYF
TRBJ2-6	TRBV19	CASSIITSGANVLTF
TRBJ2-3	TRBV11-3	CASSRGGLDTDTQYF
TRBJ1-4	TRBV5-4	CASSKAGQGNEKLFF
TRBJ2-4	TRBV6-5	CASRSDGVGIQYF
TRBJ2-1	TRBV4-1	CASSPRRLAGLSSYNEQFF